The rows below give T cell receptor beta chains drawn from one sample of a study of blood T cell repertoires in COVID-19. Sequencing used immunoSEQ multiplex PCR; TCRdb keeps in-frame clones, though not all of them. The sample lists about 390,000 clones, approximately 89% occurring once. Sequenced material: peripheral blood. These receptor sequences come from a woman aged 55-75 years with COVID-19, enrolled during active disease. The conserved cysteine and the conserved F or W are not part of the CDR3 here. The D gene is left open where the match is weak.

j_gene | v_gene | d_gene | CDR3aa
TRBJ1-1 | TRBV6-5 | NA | ASKPGSLNTEAF
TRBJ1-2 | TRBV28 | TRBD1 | ASRPTGVYGYT
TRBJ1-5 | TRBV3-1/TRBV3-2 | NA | ASSQEGRDNQPQH
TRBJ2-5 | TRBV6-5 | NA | ASSYTGKETQY
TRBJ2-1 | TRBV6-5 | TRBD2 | ASTPAGGPNEQF
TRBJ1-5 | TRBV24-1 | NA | ATSDSLSNQPQH
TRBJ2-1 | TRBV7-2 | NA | ASSYNRLQLYYNEQF
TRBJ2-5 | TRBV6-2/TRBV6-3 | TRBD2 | ASSWTSGGETQY
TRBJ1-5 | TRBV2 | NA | ASGSENSNQPQH
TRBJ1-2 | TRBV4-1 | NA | ASSQPGHWKNYGYT
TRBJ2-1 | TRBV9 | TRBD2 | ASSALAGLSGNEQF
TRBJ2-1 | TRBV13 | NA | ASSLRSTSYNEQF
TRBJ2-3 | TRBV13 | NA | ASSLERVSTDTQY
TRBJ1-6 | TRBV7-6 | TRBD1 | ASSGAGGANNSPLH
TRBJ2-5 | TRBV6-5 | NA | ASSSRRAEGGETQY
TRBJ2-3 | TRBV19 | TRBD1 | ASSRQGASDTQY
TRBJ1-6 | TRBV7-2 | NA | ASSPNRDSSYNSPLH
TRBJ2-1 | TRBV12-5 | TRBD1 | ASGLVGQGVPF
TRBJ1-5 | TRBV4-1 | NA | ASSQDGSSGGGTSQH
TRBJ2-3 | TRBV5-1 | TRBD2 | ASSLSSGGAADTQY
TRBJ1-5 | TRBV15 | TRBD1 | ATSRAWDSGNQPQH
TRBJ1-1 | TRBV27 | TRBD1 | ASSWDRGRVTEAF
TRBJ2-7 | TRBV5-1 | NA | ASSATYEQY
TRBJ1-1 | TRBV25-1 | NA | ASSYGTEAF
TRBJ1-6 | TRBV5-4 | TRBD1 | ASSDRTGGDNSPLH
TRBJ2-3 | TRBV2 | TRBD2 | ASSKGLAASTDTQY
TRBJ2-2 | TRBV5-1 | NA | ASSAELANTGELF
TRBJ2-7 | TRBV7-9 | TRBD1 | ASSGVGQGDEQY
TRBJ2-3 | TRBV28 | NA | ASSLTPSTDTQY
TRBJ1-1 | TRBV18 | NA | ASSPSMNTEAF
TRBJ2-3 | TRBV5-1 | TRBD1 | ASSPRDRGGSTDTQY
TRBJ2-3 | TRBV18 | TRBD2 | ASSPPGLAGGQGDTQY